The 18 T cell receptor beta chains below all came from one sample that was sequenced in a study of PD-L1 blockade in urothelial cancer. Generated by immunoSEQ multiplex PCR, the TCRdb table keeps only in-frame clones and is missing some. The table includes tens of thousands of clones, about 86% detected once. The input for sequencing was PBMCs, taken around atezolizumab (anti-PD-L1) treatment. Source of these receptors: a man aged 45-65 years with urothelial cancer.

The J gene is TRBJ1-2, the V gene TRBV30; 10 nucleotides match TRBD1. V shed 7 bases, J shed 2 bases, and the junction held 4 bases outside the gene matches. The length of the CDR3 is 13 residues. Looked up from germline, CDR1 is GTSNPN and CDR2 is SVGIG (reference sequence). Here the CDR3 DNA reads TGTGCCTCCCGGGACAGGGGAAACTATGGCTACACCTTC. Translation: CASRDRGNYGYTF.

This CDR3 reads CASRAGFYSYEQYF. Here the CDR3 DNA reads TGTGCCAGTAGGGCGGGATTTTACTCCTACGAGCAGTACTTC. The gene calls are TRBV19 and TRBJ2-7, with D possibly being TRBD2 (6 bases). Trimming shortened V by 6 bases and J by 0 bases, and 12 bases separated the two germline ends. The length of the CDR3 is 14 residues. Germline CDR1 LNHDA, CDR2 SQIVND (reference sequence).

This chain joins TRBV9 and TRBJ1-5, with 10 positions matching TRBD1. The trim removed 7 bases at V and 5 bases at J, leaving 3 bases unmatched. From germline, CDR1 is SGDLS and CDR2 YYNGEE. This CDR3 region has 13 residues. As DNA, the CDR3 is TGTGCCAGCGGCGGACAGGGGGATCAGCCCCAGCATTTT. Translation gives CASGGQGDQPQHF.

This clone was observed once. This chain connects TRBV18 to TRBJ1-1; D gene unclear. Germline CDR1 is KGHSH and CDR2 is LQKENI. The ends were cut back, 5 bases at V and 1 base at J, with 8 bases in the middle. The CDR3 spans 13 residues. The CDR3 sequence: CASSYTRNTEAFF. As DNA, the CDR3 is TGTGCCAGCTCATATACCAGGAACACTGAAGCTTTCTTT.

This clone was seen a handful of times. The gene calls are TRBV6-5 and TRBJ1-2, with D unresolved. The V end was cut by 2 bases, the J end by 6 bases, with 13 bases between. This CDR3 comprises 14 residues. Germline assignment: CDR1 MNHEY and CDR2 SVGAGI. In nucleotides, the CDR3 is TGTGCCAGCAGTTACAAATCTCAGGCCAATGGCTACACCTTC. Its translation: CASSYKSQANGYTF.

The V gene is TRBV5-1, the J gene TRBJ2-7; 9 bases map to TRBD1. The junction had 2 bases not matched to a gene; V was cut back by 3 bases and J by 1 base. Germline lookup yields CDR1 SGHRS and CDR2 YFSETQ. This CDR3 comprises 14 residues. The DNA for the CDR3 is TGCGCCAGCAGCTCCGGGACAGGGTCCTACGAGCAGTACTTC. Residues: CASSSGTGSYEQYF.

This clone came up a few times. The chain uses TRBV10-1 and TRBJ2-7; 11 positions match TRBD2. Germline V gives CDR1 WNHNN, CDR2 SYGVQD (reference sequence). The CDR3 length is 15 residues. The trim removed 11 bases at V and 3 bases at J, leaving 12 bases unmatched. For the CDR3, the DNA is TGCGCCGGACCCATCGCCGGGACTAGCGGCTACGAGCAGTACTTC. It is translated as CAGPIAGTSGYEQYF.

This chain uses TRBV6-4 with TRBJ1-3, with TRBD1 identical over 8 bases. The J segment lost 2 bases and the V segment lost 6 bases, leaving 3 bases of the junction unmatched. The CDR3 runs 14 residues. Germline CDR1 and CDR2: MRHNA and SNTAGT. CDR3 region: CASRAGGPGNTIYF. The CDR3 DNA sequence: TGTGCCAGCAGAGCAGGGGGCCCTGGAAACACCATATATTTT.

The chain carries TRBV4-2 and TRBJ1-4; D gene uncertain. V lost 5 bases and J lost 0, with 7 bases in between. In germline, CDR1 is LGHNA, CDR2 YNFKEQ. The CDR3 has 14 residues. CDR3 sequence: CASSSGATNEKLFF. CDR3 in DNA: TGTGCCAGCAGCTCCGGAGCAACTAATGAAAAACTGTTTTTT.

A single count supports this clone. The chain employs TRBV30 and TRBJ1-4, with 10 bases fitting TRBD1. Germline V gene lookup returns CDR1 GTSNPN and CDR2 SVGIG (reference sequence). This CDR3 spans 13 amino acids. V lost 8 bases and J lost 5; bases outside the gene matches: 5. The CDR3 DNA reads as TGTGCCGGGGGGACAGGGGTGAATGAAAAACTGTTTTTT. Encoded protein: CAGGTGVNEKLFF.

The CDR3 DNA sequence: TGTGCCAGCTCAGATGGGAGGAGCTCCTACAATGAGCAGTTCTTC. This encodes CASSDGRSSYNEQFF. The V gene is TRBV18, the J gene TRBJ2-1; possible D gene TRBD2, 6 bases. The CDR3 extends over 15 amino acids. With 5 bases removed from V and 0 bases from J, the gap between germline ends came to 11 bases. Germline CDR1 is KGHSH and CDR2 is LQKENI.

V gene TRBV6-4 combines with J gene TRBJ2-3; TRBD2 agrees at 9 bases. Trimming at V came to 3 bases and at J to 7 bases, leaving 8 bases not matched to a gene. Per the germline V gene, CDR1 is MRHNA and CDR2 is SNTAGT. The CDR3 has 15 amino acids. The CDR3 nucleotides are TGTGCCAGCAGTGAATTTAGCGGGAGTACCTATACGCAGTATTTT. As protein: CASSEFSGSTYTQYF.

This clone was detected only once. This rearrangement joins TRBV4-1 to TRBJ2-4, with TRBD2 matching 9 bases. The length of the CDR3 is 18 residues. The germline gives CDR1 MGHRA, CDR2 YSYEKL. Trimming cost V 5 bases and J 2 bases; bases outside gene matches: 13. The CDR3 coding sequence is TGCGCCAGCAGCTCCGGGACTAGCTATCTGGGAACCAAAAACATTCAGTACTTC. As protein: CASSSGTSYLGTKNIQYF.

This clone was seen more than once but under ten times. The rearrangement links TRBV6-6 to TRBJ2-7; no definite D call. Looked up from germline, CDR1 is MNHNY and CDR2 is SVGAGI (reference sequence). The CDR3 length is 12 residues. The V end lost 6 bases, the J end lost 0 bases, and 6 bases lay between the germline ends. In DNA, the CDR3 is TGTGCCAGCAGACCCAGCTCCTACGAGCAGTACTTC. Amino acid sequence: CASRPSSYEQYF.

The chain employs TRBV18 and TRBJ2-1, with TRBD1 as a possible D gene (6 bases). The CDR3 loop spans 14 amino acids. Deletions cut 3 bases from V and 4 bases from J, with 10 bases between. Per germline, CDR1 KGHSH and CDR2 LQKENI. The CDR3 spells CASSPDRSYNEQFF. The CDR3 nucleotides read TGTGCCAGCTCACCGGACAGATCGTACAATGAGCAGTTCTTC.

The chain links TRBV4-1 to TRBJ2-3, with 7 bases lining up with TRBD2. CDR3 length: 17 residues. V shed 2 bases, J shed 3 bases, and the junction held 11 bases outside the gene matches. Germline assignment: CDR1 MGHRA and CDR2 YSYEKL. This CDR3 reads CASSQPLAARMTDTQYF. The CDR3 region has the DNA TGCGCCAGCAGCCAACCCCTAGCGGCGAGAATGACAGATACGCAGTATTTT.

The rearrangement links TRBV27 to TRBJ2-1; 10 bases fit TRBD2. V trimming: 10 bases; J trimming: 8 bases; junction bases outside the gene matches: 14. Per the germline V gene, CDR1 is MNHEY and CDR2 is SMNVEV (reference sequence). This CDR3 is built from 15 residues. The CDR3 coding sequence is TGTGCCACCATTTCACTAGCGGGGAGAAGGGATGAGCAGTTCTTC. Its protein is CATISLAGRRDEQFF.

The CDR3 is CASSLSLSTDTQYF. Written as DNA, the CDR3 is TGTGCCAGCAGCTTATCCCTTAGCACAGATACGCAGTATTTT. V and J are TRBV13 and TRBJ2-3; D is unclear. V gave up 2 bases and J gave up 0 bases, with 6 bases separating them. CDR1 and CDR2 from the germline V gene are PRHDT and FYEKMQ (reference sequence). CDR3 length equals 14 residues.